The source of this T cell receptor beta chain is a study of CD8 T cells in ankylosing spondylitis (dated by TCRdb to about 2017). Regarding the complete study: The study set out to find disease-linked TCR variants by profiling T cell receptor beta repertoires in ankylosing spondylitis patients and healthy donors. In total, the full study cohort was made up of about 99 healthy donors and 25 to 30 ankylosing spondylitis patients. Peripheral blood was sampled, and synovial fluid was also collected from ankylosing spondylitis patients.

This clonotype was seen only a few times. Its antigen is currently not known. Per-nucleotide qualities are absent, and no much larger clonotype sits a single base away. On the study overall, not on this receptor specifically: Blood from ankylosing spondylitis patients appeared to be characterized by a TCR beta motif made up of seven or eight highly homologous amino acid variants. According to the report, matched synovial fluid samples from ankylosing spondylitis patients were significantly enriched for the disease-linked clones. The disease-linked clones had a CD8+ phenotype and were found at relatively low frequencies in peripheral blood. Some of the motif variants had been reported before in the synovial fluid and blood of reactive arthritis patients, a finding that suggests common disease-initiation mechanisms.

The CDR3 sequence holds 15 residues, the cysteine and phenylalanine included. The only DNA kept is the CDR3, 45 bases in frame from the first base. CDR1 and CDR2 were assigned from the germline V gene as SGHAT and FQNNGV. A distance of 12 bases separates the germline ends of V and J, which lose 1 base and 4 bases respectively. This sample was sequenced with an Illumina HiSeq 2500. Quantitative 5'-RACE with molecular barcodes was the method used to prepare the TCR beta libraries. As for the authors' bioinformatics: A new computational method based on a probabilistic model of VDJ rearrangement was used to identify disease-linked TCR variants. TCRdb redid the processing of the public reads, applying fastp at Q25 and MiXCR, and retained in-frame beta chains. Each entry is one CDR3 protein sequence, shown with its most common DNA and genes. These V and J calls rely on TCRdb rather than the paper's analysis. The sample table records approximately 540,000 distinct CDR3 sequences; more than 9.5% of these occur just once. The ten biggest clones cover over 6.5% of the sample.

The receptor was isolated from a male donor with ankylosing spondylitis. The sequence links TRBV11-2 to TRBJ2-3, and the D gene may be TRBD2, 5 bases matching. Material: blood, either unsorted or a sorted T cell fraction (not recorded which). Here the CDR3 is given as CASSLVSRESDTQYF. Read as DNA, the sequence is TGTGCCAGCAGCTTAGTGTCGAGGGAATCAGATACGCAGTATTTT.